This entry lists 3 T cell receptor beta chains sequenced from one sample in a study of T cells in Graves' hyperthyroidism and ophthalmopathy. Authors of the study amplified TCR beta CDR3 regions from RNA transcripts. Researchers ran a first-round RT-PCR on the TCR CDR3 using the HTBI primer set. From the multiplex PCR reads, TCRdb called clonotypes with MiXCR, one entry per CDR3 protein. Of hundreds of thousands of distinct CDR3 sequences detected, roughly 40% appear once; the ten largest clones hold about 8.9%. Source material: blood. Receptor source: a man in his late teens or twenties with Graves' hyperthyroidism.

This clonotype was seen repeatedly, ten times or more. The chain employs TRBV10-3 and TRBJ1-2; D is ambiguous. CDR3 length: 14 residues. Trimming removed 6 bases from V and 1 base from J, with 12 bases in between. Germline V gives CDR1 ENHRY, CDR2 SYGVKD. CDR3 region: CAISDLLGNYGYTF. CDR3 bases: TGTGCCATCAGCGACCTTTTGGGTAACTATGGCTACACCTTC.

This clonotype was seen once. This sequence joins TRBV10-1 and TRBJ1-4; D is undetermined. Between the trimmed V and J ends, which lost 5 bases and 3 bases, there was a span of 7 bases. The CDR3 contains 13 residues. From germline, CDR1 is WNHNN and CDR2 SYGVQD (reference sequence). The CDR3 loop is CASSSAPNEKLFF. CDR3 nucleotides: TGCGCCAGCAGTTCAGCTCCTAATGAAAAACTGTTTTTT.

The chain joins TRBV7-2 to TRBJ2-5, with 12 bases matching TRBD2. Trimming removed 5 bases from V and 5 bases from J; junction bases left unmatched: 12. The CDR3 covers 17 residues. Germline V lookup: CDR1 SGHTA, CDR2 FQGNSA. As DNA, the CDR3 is TGTGCCAGCAGCCTGACTAGCGGGAGAAGAAGTAGGGAGACCCAGTACTTC. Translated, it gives CASSLTSGRRSRETQYF.